The rows below give T cell receptor beta chains drawn from one sample of a study of cytomegalovirus exposure and HLA in healthy donors. Clones were sequenced by immunoSEQ multiplex PCR, and TCRdb holds only the in-frame ones, with some missing. The sample lists about 200,000 clones, 70% to 80% occurring once. The sample comprised PBMCs. The receptors shown here come from a male donor in good health and CMV-seronegative. Both conserved end residues are part of each CDR3. Fields, in order: CDR3 length, clone size, D gene, J gene, V gene, CDR3 protein, CDR3 DNA. D genes are given only for firm matches. Clone size is given for some rows only: seen once, a few or many times, or a class if the clone is expanded.

15,-,-,TRBJ2-7,TRBV28,CASSSRLGGSYEQYF,TGTGCCAGCAGTTCGAGACTAGGAGGCTCCTACGAGCAGTACTTC
14,-,-,TRBJ2-3,TRBV21-1,CASSKYGREGTQYF,TGTGCCAGCAGCAAATACGGGAGAGAGGGTACGCAGTATTTT
18,-,TRBD2,TRBJ2-1,TRBV7-8,CASSLAGPGLAGGYEQFF,TGTGCCAGCAGCTTAGCGGGGCCGGGACTAGCGGGAGGGTATGAGCAGTTCTTC
11,-,TRBD2,TRBJ2-7,TRBV7-9,CSSGRANEQYF,TGTTCCAGCGGGAGGGCCAACGAGCAGTACTTC
14,-,TRBD2,TRBJ2-7,TRBV6-5,CASSYSGRPYEQYF,TGTGCCAGCAGTTACTCCGGGAGGCCCTACGAGCAGTACTTC
22,-,TRBD2,TRBJ2-7,TRBV13,CASGTLRQKSPGLAGGGYEQYF,TGTGCCAGCGGCACCCTGCGCCAGAAATCTCCGGGACTAGCGGGAGGGGGCTACGAGCAGTACTTC
16,-,TRBD1,TRBJ1-1,TRBV5-1,CASSLGGTGVDTEAFF,TGCGCCAGCAGCTTGGGGGGGACAGGGGTGGACACTGAAGCTTTCTTT
13,-,-,TRBJ1-2,TRBV29-1,CSVVGRAAYGYTF,TGCAGCGTTGTAGGGCGGGCAGCGTATGGCTACACCTTC
16,-,-,TRBJ1-3,TRBV19,CASSTPLSVSGNTIYF,TGTGCCAGTAGTACCCCGTTATCGGTTTCTGGAAACACCATATATTTT
13,-,-,TRBJ2-4,TRBV27,CASSFEGVDIQYF,TGTGCCAGCAGTTTCGAGGGAGTTGACATTCAGTACTTC
17,-,TRBD2,TRBJ2-1,TRBV7-2,CASSSNGLAGTYNEQFF,TGTGCCAGCAGCTCCAACGGACTAGCGGGGACCTACAATGAGCAGTTCTTC
15,-,TRBD1,TRBJ1-5,TRBV10-1,CASDTGVSSNQPQHF,TGCGCCAGCGATACAGGGGTTTCGAGCAATCAGCCCCAGCATTTT
14,once,-,TRBJ1-2,TRBV28,CASSPHNSVYGYTF,TGTGCCAGCAGTCCTCATAACAGTGTATATGGCTACACCTTC
15,-,-,TRBJ2-1,TRBV18,CASSLVTGVYNEQFF,TGTGCCAGCTCCCTTGTTACGGGGGTCTACAATGAGCAGTTCTTC